This T cell receptor beta chain was recorded in a study of regulatory T cells in long-lasting Graves disease. Time point given: newly diagnosed GD, antithyroid drugs for less than 3 months. Extracted PBMC RNA gave rise to the TCR library. This CDR3 region has 13 residues. Between the trimmed V and J ends, which lost 4 bases and 1 base, there was a span of 9 bases. Germline V gene lookup returns CDR1 SGHRS and CDR2 YFSETQ. This clonotype has more than one count but fewer than ten. With iRepertoire HTBI primers and Arm-PCR of CDR3 regions, TCR beta libraries were built. TCRdb processed the multiplex PCR reads anew with MiXCR; each CDR3 protein has one entry. The data show more than 350,000 distinct CDR3 sequences, approximately 15% seen once. The data also belong to a second study, concerning T cells in Graves' hyperthyroidism and ophthalmopathy.

Specimen: peripheral blood mononuclear cells (PBMCs), collected at new diagnosis, from a patient treated with antithyroid drugs. V gene TRBV5-1 combines with J gene TRBJ2-7, with a weak D call TRBD1 (6 bases). This sequence was found in a woman in her thirties with Graves disease. Here the CDR3 reads CASSPDRSYEQYF. CDR3 DNA sequence: TGCGCCAGCAGCCCGGACAGATCCTACGAGCAGTACTTC.